This T cell receptor beta chain was observed in a study of cytomegalovirus exposure and HLA in healthy donors (dated by TCRdb to 2015 to 2018). With regard to the full study: An earlier analysis of more than 550 of the donors reported over 250 Gb of sequence data and around 110 million unique TCR beta sequences obtained from some 170 million T cells. A separate validation cohort of over a hundred different subjects was used in addition to the approximately 640-subject first cohort. The genetic ancestry cluster associated with self-reported Caucasian donors included about 81% of the 398 genotyped donors. To study patterns of TCR occurrence, a later analysis re-analyzed previously published TCR beta repertoires from more than 550 donors and added high-resolution HLA genotyping. Rather than drawing on any new phenotypic data, the later analysis identified candidate immune exposures from TCR beta sequences and the way those sequences occurred across donors. Typing coverage differed by locus: A, B, C, DRB1 and DQB1 were typed in about 620-640 donors, DQA1 in about 500, DPA1 in approximately 600, and DPB1 in roughly 450. Donor age, sex, ethnicity and CMV serostatus were collected together with the repertoire data. Among around 400 genotyped donors of the cohort, an average of approximately 230,000 unique TCR beta nucleotide sequences were sequenced per donor, approximately 20% of them non-productive. Roughly 320 gigabases of sequencing data and approximately 91 million unique TCR sequences made up an early release that covered under 750 HLA-typed donors. Roughly 5 DR-DQ haplotypes were treated as single units for association and clustering because of strong linkage in the cohort. HLA typing covered class I and class II loci at four-digit resolution. The study aimed to test whether signatures of past pathogen exposure could be identified by cataloging public T cell receptors. All discovery cohort repertoires had been generated on a single sequencing platform. High-throughput TCR immunosequencing, statistical association of individual TCRs with disease status, and machine learning were combined to predict cytomegalovirus infection status. An earlier analysis of some 600 of the donors applied high-throughput TCR beta sequencing to assess whether each TCR beta V gene segment acted as functional or pseudogenic. Genome-wide SNP genotypes for about 60% of the roughly 670 donors were used in a later genetic analysis, which treated that subset as a discovery cohort. The T cell repertoires of 670 or so subjects were profiled by immunosequencing and related to cytomegalovirus serostatus.

About this clone: Its antigen is currently not known. The record has no base qualities; no much larger clone is one base away.

Library preparation employed the immunoSEQ multiplex PCR assay. The multiplex PCR relied on a mix of 60 forward primers for TCR Vbeta segments and 13 reverse primers for TCR Jbeta segments. The CDR3 region of rearranged TCR beta genes was amplified from genomic DNA by a multiplex PCR assay. On the Illumina HiSeq System, the amplified TCR beta libraries were sequenced as 87-base-pair reads. For the original study's pipeline: A later analysis tallied 75 million to 95 million unique TCR beta chains across the 700 or so repertoires, and around 12 million of those chains were shared by two or more donors. Raw reads were error-corrected and collapsed into unique sequences with a nearest-neighbor algorithm that merged closely related sequences to remove PCR and sequencing errors. To assign V, D and J gene segments, CDR3 sequences were aligned to IMGT reference sequences. For a sequence to be retained, at least a six-nucleotide match to both a V gene segment and a J gene segment was required. A rearrangement was called productive if the CDR3 had no stop codons and remained in frame with V and J, and every other rearrangement was called non-productive. CDR3 was defined by IMGT convention, running from the second conserved V-encoded cysteine to the conserved J-encoded phenylalanine. The earlier analysis of some 600 of the donors excluded sequences that lacked an unambiguous match to a single V gene segment. An earlier analysis of approximately 590 of the donors called V segments functional above 56.7% productive rearrangements and segregating when the between-donor standard deviation exceeded 5%. To diagnose cytomegalovirus status from the catalog of TCR beta chain sequences, a statistical classification framework was built. A later analysis assigned V and J genes by comparing TCR nucleotide sequences with IMGT/GENE-DB human TR gene sequences. In a later analysis, CDR3 sequences and most-parsimonious VDJ recombination scenarios were assigned using the TCRdist pipeline. In a later analysis, every TCR beta chain was defined by the combination of its CDR3 amino acid sequence and its V-gene family, and reads without a unique V-gene family were dropped. To address suspected cross-contamination and a sequencing artifact, a later analysis removed some 620 highly shared, low-generation-probability nucleotide sequences. For each public chain, a later analysis derived a clonal expansion index from normalized ranks of inferred template counts within each repertoire. In a later analysis, generation probabilities were computed using a VDJ recombination model fitted to out-of-frame rearrangements, and the results were checked against IGoR. In a later analysis, hypergeometric tests were used to score TCR-TCR, TCR-HLA and TCR-CMV co-occurrence, with a repertoire-size bias correction applied to TCR pairs. A later analysis estimated false discovery rates by permuting HLA or CMV assignments 20 times. In a later analysis, co-occurring TCRs were grouped using DBSCAN, and TCRdist sequence similarity was added for clustering within HLA-allele-positive subsets. For co-occurrence clustering, repertoires with fewer than 30,000 or more than 120,000 public chains were excluded, along with 4 to 6 repertoires with anomalous nucleotide sharing. In TCRdb, the immuneACCESS table is reduced to in-frame sequences with V and J assigned. These tables do not hold every clone; where another copy was compared, an unresolved V gene accounts for under half, and the others remain unexplained. V, J and clone size are taken as reported in that table, and D and trimming were inferred from the DNA itself. Here the sample has approximately 70,000 clones; around 70% occur a single time. The ten most abundant clones make up 13% to 15% of the sample.

Here is what the overall study found, with its caveats: Most TCR sequences were observed very rarely across donors, whereas some public TCRs were present in many individuals. V-gene and J-gene trimming of TCR beta chains was associated with a missense DCLRE1C variant in a later genetic analysis, and the association was replicated in an independent cohort. A later analysis associated 15,000 to 20,000 TCR beta sequences with specific HLA alleles at a false discovery rate of 0.05. A later analysis reported that several top co-occurrence clusters appeared linked to parvovirus B19, influenza, CMV and Epstein-Barr virus. The sequencing pipeline was judged likely to have produced a cluster of highly shared sequence variants as a technical artifact. It was suggested by the authors that the approach could potentially be generalized to other disease states and immunological phenotypes. The classifier was reported to diagnose cytomegalovirus status with high specificity and sensitivity in both the original cohort and the validation cohort. In an earlier analysis of 587 of the donors, most TCR beta V segments were observed in productive rearrangements about 87% or about 30% of the time, broadly matching IMGT annotations. A further reported finding was that TCR beta sequences accurately predicted the HLA-A and HLA-B alleles for most subjects in the first cohort. Because HLA typing was missing for some donors at each locus, association tests included only the typed subset. Correlated functional status among segregating V segments might be attributable to linkage disequilibrium, but an unknown experimental factor could not be ruled out. The study gave a list of about 160 TCR beta chains associated with cytomegalovirus. Only TCR beta chains were sequenced in this cohort, and the absence of alpha or paired-chain data limited detectable features. A later analysis found that HLA-associated TCR beta chains were more clonally expanded and had lower generation probabilities than equally common non-associated chains. In a later analysis, the rate of TCR association differed among HLA loci, with DRB1 alleles having the most associated TCRs and HLA-C alleles having the fewest. According to a later analysis, most CMV-associated TCR beta chains appeared to be HLA-restricted, and the HLA associations seemed to be driven largely by CMV exposure. According to a later genetic analysis, donors in an Asian-associated ancestry cluster had fewer N-insertions in productive TCRs than the approximately 650-donor mean. Because the 87-base-pair reads could not distinguish some IMGT-functional V segments, including TRBV6-2 and TRBV6-3, those segments were excluded. Strong co-occurrence of HLA alleles, especially DR and DQ, made assigning TCR associations to individual alleles difficult. A few of the identified cytomegalovirus-associated TCR beta chains were confirmed in vitro to be specific for cytomegalovirus antigens. Immune exposure information for the cohort was limited to CMV serostatus. Roughly uniform sequencing depth across donors was assumed in presence/absence analyses, although this assumption may not hold. Because counts were too low, seventeen rarely observed V segments, including chromosome 9 orphons, were excluded from the earlier analysis of 587 of the donors.

In total, roughly 670 healthy bone marrow donors made up the cohort. At the time of sampling, every cohort member was nominally healthy, though immune exposures that went unrecorded were likely present. The donor was CMV seropositive and was included in the group of 250 to 350 seropositive cohort members. A peripheral blood sample was collected from each donor, and TCR beta sequencing was performed on peripheral blood mononuclear cells. The Qiagen DNeasy Blood Extraction Kit was used to extract genomic DNA from the blood cell samples. Looking up the germline V gene (reference sequence) yields CDR1 SEHNR and CDR2 FQNEAQ. Relative to germline, V is 5 bases shorter and J is 0 bases shorter, with 17 bases between their ends. The CDR3 sequence holds 17 residues, the cysteine and phenylalanine included. The sequence is cut down to CDR3 DNA, 51 bases in frame from base 1.

This chain is built from TRBV7-9 and TRBJ1-5; confidence is insufficient to name the D gene. The material sequenced was PBMCs. This receptor was identified in a male donor in good health and CMV-seropositive. The DNA sequence reads TGTGCCAGCAGCGCCCTAAAAGCTGGGAGTAGCAATCAGCCCCAGCATTTT. This codes for CASSALKAGSSNQPQHF.